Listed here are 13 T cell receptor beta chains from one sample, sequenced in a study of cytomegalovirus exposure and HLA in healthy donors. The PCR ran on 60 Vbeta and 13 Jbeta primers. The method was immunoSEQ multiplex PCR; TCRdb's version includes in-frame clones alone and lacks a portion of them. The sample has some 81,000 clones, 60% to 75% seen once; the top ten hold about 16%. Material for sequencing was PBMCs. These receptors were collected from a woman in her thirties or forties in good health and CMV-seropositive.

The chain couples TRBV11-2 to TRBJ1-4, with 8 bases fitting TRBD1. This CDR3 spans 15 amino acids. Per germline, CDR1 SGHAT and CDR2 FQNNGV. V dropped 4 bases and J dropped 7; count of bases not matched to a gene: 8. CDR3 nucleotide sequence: TGTGCCAGCAGCTCCCCAGGGGGCTCGGGTGAAAAACTGTTTTTT. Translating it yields CASSSPGGSGEKLFF.

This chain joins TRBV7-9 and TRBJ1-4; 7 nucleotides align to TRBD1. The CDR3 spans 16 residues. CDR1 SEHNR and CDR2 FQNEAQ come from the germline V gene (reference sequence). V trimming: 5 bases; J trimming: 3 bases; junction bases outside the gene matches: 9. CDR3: CASSPTRTGPNEKLFF. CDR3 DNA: TGTGCCAGCAGCCCAACCCGGACAGGTCCTAATGAAAAACTGTTTTTT.

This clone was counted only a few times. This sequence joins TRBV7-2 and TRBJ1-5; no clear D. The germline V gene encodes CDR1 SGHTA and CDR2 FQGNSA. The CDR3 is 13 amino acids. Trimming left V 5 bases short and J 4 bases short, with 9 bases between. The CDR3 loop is CASSEELNQPQHF. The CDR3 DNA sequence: TGTGCCAGCAGCGAGGAGCTAAATCAGCCCCAGCATTTT. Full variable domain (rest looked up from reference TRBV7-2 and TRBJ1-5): GAGVSQSPSNKVTEKGKDVELRCDPISGHTALYWYRQSLGQGLEFLIYFQGNSAPDKSGLPSDRFSAERTGGSVSTLTIQRTQQEDSAVYLCASSEELNQPQHFGDGTRLSIL.

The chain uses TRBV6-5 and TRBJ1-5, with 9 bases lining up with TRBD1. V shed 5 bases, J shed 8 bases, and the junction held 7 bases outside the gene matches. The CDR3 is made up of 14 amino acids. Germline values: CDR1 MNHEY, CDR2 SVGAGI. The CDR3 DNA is TGTGCCAGCAGTCCAGACAGGGGGTTTGAGCCCCAGCATTTT. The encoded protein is CASSPDRGFEPQHF.

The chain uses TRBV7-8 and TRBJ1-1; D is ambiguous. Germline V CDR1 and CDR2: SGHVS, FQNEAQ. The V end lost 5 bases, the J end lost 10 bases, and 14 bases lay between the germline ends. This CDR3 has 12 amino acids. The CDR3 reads CASSRELTRAFF. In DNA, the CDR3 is TGTGCCAGCAGCCGGGAGCTAACACGAGCTTTCTTT.

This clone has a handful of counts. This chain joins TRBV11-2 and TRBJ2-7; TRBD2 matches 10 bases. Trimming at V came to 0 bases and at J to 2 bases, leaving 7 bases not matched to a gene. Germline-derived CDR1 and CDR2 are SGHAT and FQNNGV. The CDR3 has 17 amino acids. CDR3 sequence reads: CASSLDFGLAVTYEQYF. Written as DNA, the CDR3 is TGTGCCAGCAGCTTAGATTTTGGACTAGCGGTTACCTACGAGCAGTACTTC.

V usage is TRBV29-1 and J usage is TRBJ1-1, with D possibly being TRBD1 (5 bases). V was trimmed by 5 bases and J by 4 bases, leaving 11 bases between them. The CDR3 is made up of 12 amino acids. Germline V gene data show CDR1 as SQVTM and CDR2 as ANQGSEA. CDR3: CSVRQGSTEAFF. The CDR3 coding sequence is TGCAGCGTTCGGCAGGGAAGCACTGAAGCTTTCTTT.

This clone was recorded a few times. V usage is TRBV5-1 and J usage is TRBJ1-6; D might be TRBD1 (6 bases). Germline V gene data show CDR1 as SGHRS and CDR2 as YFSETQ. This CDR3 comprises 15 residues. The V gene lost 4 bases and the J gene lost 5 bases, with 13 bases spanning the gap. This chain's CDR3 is CASSLWDTDNSPLHF. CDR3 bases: TGCGCCAGCAGCCTATGGGACACCGATAATTCACCCCTCCACTTT.

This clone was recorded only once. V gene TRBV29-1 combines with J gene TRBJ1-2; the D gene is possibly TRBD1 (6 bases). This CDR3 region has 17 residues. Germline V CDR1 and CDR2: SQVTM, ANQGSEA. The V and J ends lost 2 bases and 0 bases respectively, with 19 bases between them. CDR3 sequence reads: CSVEIHRESLANYGYTF. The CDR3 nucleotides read TGCAGCGTTGAAATACACAGGGAGAGCCTCGCTAACTATGGCTACACCTTC.

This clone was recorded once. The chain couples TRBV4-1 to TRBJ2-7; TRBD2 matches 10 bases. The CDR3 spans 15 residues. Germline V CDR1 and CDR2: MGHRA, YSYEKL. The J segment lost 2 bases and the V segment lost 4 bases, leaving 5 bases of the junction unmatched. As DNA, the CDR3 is TGCGCCAGCAGCCCTAGCGGGGGAGCCCCCTACGAGCAGTACTTC. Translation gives CASSPSGGAPYEQYF.

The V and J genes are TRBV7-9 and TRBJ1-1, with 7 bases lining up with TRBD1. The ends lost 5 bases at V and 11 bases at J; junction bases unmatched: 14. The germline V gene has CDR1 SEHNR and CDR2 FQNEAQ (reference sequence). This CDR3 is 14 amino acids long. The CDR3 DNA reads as TGTGCCAGCAGCGCGACAGGGATCCAGGTTGTGGCTTTCTTT. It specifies CASSATGIQVVAFF. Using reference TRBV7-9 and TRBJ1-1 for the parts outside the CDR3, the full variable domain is DTGVSQNPRHKITKRGQNVTFRCDPISEHNRLYWYRQTLGQGPEFLTYFQNEAQLEKSRLLSDRFSAERPKGSFSTLEIQRTEQGDSAMYLCASSATGIQVVAFFGQGTRLTVV.

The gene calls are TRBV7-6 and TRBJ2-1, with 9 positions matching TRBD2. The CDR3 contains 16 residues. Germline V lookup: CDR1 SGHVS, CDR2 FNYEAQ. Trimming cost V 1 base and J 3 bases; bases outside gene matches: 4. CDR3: CASSLDAGGLYNEQFF. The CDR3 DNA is TGTGCCAGCAGCTTAGATGCGGGGGGGCTCTACAATGAGCAGTTCTTC.

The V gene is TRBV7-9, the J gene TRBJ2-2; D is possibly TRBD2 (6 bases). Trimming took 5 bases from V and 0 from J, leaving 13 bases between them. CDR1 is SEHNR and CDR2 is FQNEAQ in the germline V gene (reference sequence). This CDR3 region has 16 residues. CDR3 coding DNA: TGTGCCAGCAGCCCTTGGGGGGAGACGAACACCGGGGAGCTGTTTTTT. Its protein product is CASSPWGETNTGELFF. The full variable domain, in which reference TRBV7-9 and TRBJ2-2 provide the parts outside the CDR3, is DTGVSQNPRHKITKRGQNVTFRCDPISEHNRLYWYRQTLGQGPEFLTYFQNEAQLEKSRLLSDRFSAERPKGSFSTLEIQRTEQGDSAMYLCASSPWGETNTGELFFGEGSRLTVL.